This entry concerns a single T cell receptor beta chain. Its antigen is not known. The sample has other DNA sequences that encode this CDR3 too. CD45RO negativity and positive selection for CCR7 defined naive CD8 cells, a population that excluded terminally differentiated effector memory CD45RA+ cells. Donors comprised only Caucasian adults living in Nashville, Tennessee. The V gene's germline CDR1 is SEHNR and CDR2 FQNEAQ (reference sequence). This CDR3 is built from 14 residues. V shed 1 base and J shed 1 base, with 7 bases lying between them. The record originates from a study of shared clonotypes between healthy human individuals. Background on the study: Each donor's CD8 memory used one plate, CD8 naive two, each CD4 subset three. Study-wide results and limits: Estimated richness values were generally larger in naive subsets than in memory subsets.

The authors distributed each subset's genomic DNA evenly over several immunoSEQ plates. Sequencing was performed with immunoSEQ multiplex PCR; in TCRdb, only in-frame clones are kept and a portion is missing. The sample lists around 2,000,000 clones, roughly 95% occurring once. This receptor was taken from a man younger than 35 in good health. The chain has TRBV7-9 and TRBJ2-5, with D unclear. Sequencing was performed on naive CD8+ T cells sorted from blood. The DNA of the CDR3 is TGTGCCAGCAGCTTAGTATCCTCCCAAGAGACCCAGTACTTC. Amino acids: CASSLVSSQETQYF.